Listed here are 27 T cell receptor beta chains from one sample, sequenced in a study of cytomegalovirus exposure and HLA in healthy donors. It was with 60 Vbeta and 13 Jbeta primers that the PCR ran. Here immunoSEQ multiplex PCR was the method, and the copy in TCRdb shows in-frame clones only, minus some. The profile shows almost 90,000 clones, 75% to 90% of them singletons. Specimen: PBMCs. The receptors come from a man between 40 and 49 years old in good health and CMV-seropositive.

The chain links TRBV19 to TRBJ1-1; D uncertain. There are 13 residues in the CDR3. From germline, CDR1 is LNHDA and CDR2 SQIVND (reference sequence). Trimming stripped 5 bases from V and 0 bases from J, with 7 bases between. CDR3 sequence reads: CASSVGMNTEAFF. The CDR3 DNA is TGTGCCAGTAGTGTCGGGATGAACACTGAAGCTTTCTTT.

This chain connects TRBV6-5 to TRBJ2-3; a possible D gene is TRBD1 (6 bases). Germline V gene lookup returns CDR1 MNHEY and CDR2 SVGAGI. The CDR3 has 14 residues. V was shortened by 0 bases and J by 7 bases, with 11 bases between the two germline ends. Written as DNA, the CDR3 is TGTGCCAGCAGTTACTCAACAGGGCGCAATACGCAGTATTTT. Residues: CASSYSTGRNTQYF.

This chain connects TRBV10-3 to TRBJ1-1, with a weak D call TRBD1 (5 bases). Germline V lookup: CDR1 ENHRY, CDR2 SYGVKD. The CDR3 contains 11 residues. V lost 10 bases and J lost 8, with 14 bases in between. CDR3 amino acids: CASTGRGEAFF. The CDR3 region has the DNA TGTGCCAGCACCGGACGGGGGGAAGCTTTCTTT.

The sample holds one count of this clone. The CDR3 DNA reads as TGTGCCAGCAGCGAACAGGGGGGACACCCACCCTACGAGCAGTACTTC. Translation: CASSEQGGHPPYEQYF. The chain carries TRBV7-9 and TRBJ2-7, with TRBD1 matching 8 bases. The CDR3 loop spans 16 amino acids. CDR1 is SEHNR, CDR2 FQNEAQ, per germline (reference sequence). V shed 5 bases, J shed 2 bases, and the junction held 11 bases outside the gene matches.

This clone was recorded only once. This chain joins TRBV5-5 and TRBJ1-2, with D possibly TRBD1 on 5 matching bases. The CDR3 runs 14 residues. The V end was cut by 4 bases, the J end by 5 bases, with 15 bases between. Germline lookup yields CDR1 SGHKS and CDR2 YYEKEE (reference sequence). CDR3 DNA sequence: TGTGCCAGCAGCCCGGAGTGGGGCGATTATGGCTACACCTTC. It specifies CASSPEWGDYGYTF.

The chain combines TRBV7-6 with TRBJ1-3, with D possibly TRBD1 on 6 matching bases. This CDR3 is 19 amino acids long. V lost 7 bases, J lost 0 bases, and 25 bases lay in between. Per the germline V gene, CDR1 is SGHVS and CDR2 is FNYEAQ. The CDR3 DNA is TGTGCCAGCACCCTAGAGGAGGGGGGGACTCAGTACTCTGGAAACACCATATATTTT. This translates into CASTLEEGGTQYSGNTIYF.

The chain links TRBV29-1 to TRBJ2-7, with a weak D call TRBD1 (6 bases). The ends were cut back, 5 bases at V and 4 bases at J, with 12 bases in the middle. The CDR3 sequence is 12 residues long. Germline CDR1 reads SQVTM; CDR2 reads ANQGSEA. The CDR3 spells CSVSRGNYEQYF. CDR3 bases: TGCAGCGTTAGCAGGGGAAATTACGAGCAGTACTTC.

This clone was counted a single time. The V and J genes are TRBV6-1 and TRBJ2-3; D call uncertain. Trimming removed 4 bases at V and 0 bases at J, with 8 bases between. The germline V gene has CDR1 MNHNS and CDR2 SASEGT. The CDR3 covers 14 residues. The CDR3 DNA reads as TGTGCCAGCAGTGCCCTTTATAGCACAGATACGCAGTATTTT. Translated: CASSALYSTDTQYF.

The chain carries TRBV10-3 and TRBJ2-5, with 8 bases matching TRBD2. Germline values: CDR1 ENHRY, CDR2 SYGVKD. The length of the CDR3 is 13 residues. Germline trimming cut 8 bases from V and 5 bases from J; bases unmatched to any gene: 7. Written as DNA, the CDR3 is TGTGCCATCCGTAACCGGGGGGGGGAGACCCAGTACTTC. Protein sequence: CAIRNRGGETQYF.

The rearrangement links TRBV6-1 to TRBJ1-2; 7 positions match TRBD1. The junction had 9 bases not matched to a gene; V was cut back by 7 bases and J by 4 bases. The CDR3 runs 14 residues. The germline V gene has CDR1 MNHNS and CDR2 SASEGT. CDR3 DNA: TGTGCCAGCATCCGAGGGGGCCAAGGCTATGGCTACACCTTC. Its translation: CASIRGGQGYGYTF.

The chain has TRBV4-2 and TRBJ1-5, with a tentative D call TRBD1 (5 bases). Trimming took 0 bases from V and 6 from J, leaving 12 bases between them. This CDR3 is built from 15 residues. CDR1 is LGHNA, CDR2 YNFKEQ, per germline. This CDR3 reads CASSQDLTGPQPQHF. CDR3 DNA sequence: TGTGCCAGCAGCCAAGATTTAACAGGACCTCAGCCCCAGCATTTT.

The rearrangement links TRBV5-4 to TRBJ2-5; 10 nucleotides match TRBD2. J lost 4 bases, V lost 4 bases, and 10 bases had no gene match. This CDR3 has 16 amino acids. Germline loops: CDR1 SGHNT, CDR2 YYREEE (reference sequence). CDR3 region: CASSPSASGSGETQYF. CDR3 coding DNA: TGTGCCAGCAGCCCCTCGGCTAGCGGGAGTGGAGAGACCCAGTACTTC.

The genes are TRBV4-1 and TRBJ2-2; possible D gene TRBD1, 5 bases. CDR3 length: 13 amino acids. CDR1 MGHRA and CDR2 YSYEKL come from the germline V gene. The germline V and J ends were trimmed by 3 bases and 6 bases, with 8 bases remaining between them. Here the CDR3 reads CASSHQGPGELFF. DNA for the CDR3: TGCGCCAGCAGCCACCAGGGCCCCGGGGAGCTGTTTTTT.

CDR3: CASSYSRDREGYTF. CDR3 DNA: TGTGCCAGCAGTTACTCACGGGACAGGGAAGGCTACACCTTC. This chain uses TRBV6-6 with TRBJ1-2; TRBD1 matches at 9 bases. V gave up 0 bases and J gave up 8 bases; unmatched junction bases: 4. Germline loops: CDR1 MNHNY, CDR2 SVGAGI (reference sequence). CDR3 length: 14 residues.

V is TRBV5-6 and J is TRBJ2-2; D perhaps matches TRBD1 (6 bases). Germline CDR1 reads SGHDT; CDR2 reads YYEEEE. The ends were cut back, 2 bases at V and 4 bases at J, with 9 bases in the middle. The CDR3 is 14 amino acids. In DNA form, the CDR3 reads TGTGCCAGCAGCTTAACAGGGTTCACCGGGGAGCTGTTTTTT. It specifies CASSLTGFTGELFF. Filled out from reference TRBV5-6 and TRBJ2-2, the complete variable domain reads DAGVTQSPTHLIKTRGQQVTLRCSPKSGHDTVSWYQQALGQGPQFIFQYYEEEERQRGNFPDRFSGHQFPNYSSELNVNALLLGDSALYLCASSLTGFTGELFFGEGSRLTVL.

The V and J genes are TRBV7-2 and TRBJ2-3; 10 nucleotides agree with TRBD2. Germline V gene lookup returns CDR1 SGHTA and CDR2 FQGNSA. The length of the CDR3 is 15 residues. With 8 bases clipped from V and 2 bases from J, the junction kept 7 bases outside the gene matches. The CDR3 is CASRKREGLTDTQYF. The CDR3, as DNA: TGTGCCAGCCGTAAGCGGGAGGGACTCACAGATACGCAGTATTTT.

The J gene is TRBJ2-1, the V gene TRBV5-1; TRBD2 matches 7 bases. The ends lost 4 bases at V and 5 bases at J; junction bases unmatched: 18. The CDR3 has 18 residues. The V gene's germline CDR1 is SGHRS and CDR2 YFSETQ. Here the CDR3 reads CASSPSRGGGGFHNEQFF. The CDR3 DNA sequence: TGCGCCAGCAGCCCATCTAGGGGCGGCGGGGGATTCCACAATGAGCAGTTCTTC.

V and J are TRBV5-1 and TRBJ2-7, with D tentatively TRBD2 (5 bases). V lost 3 bases, J lost 7 bases, and 14 bases lay in between. The germline V gene encodes CDR1 SGHRS and CDR2 YFSETQ. The CDR3 extends over 13 amino acids. The CDR3 DNA is TGCGCCAGCAGCTCGGACTTGTTTGGGGAGCAGTACTTC. Translating it yields CASSSDLFGEQYF.

V gene TRBV11-3 combines with J gene TRBJ2-7; 7 bases are a match to TRBD1. J was trimmed by 9 bases and V by 5 bases; bases with no gene match: 7. This CDR3 spans 12 amino acids. In germline, CDR1 is SGHNT, CDR2 YENEEA. CDR3 amino acids: CASSGTAGVQYF. CDR3 DNA: TGTGCCAGCAGCGGGACAGCTGGTGTGCAGTACTTC.

The chain links TRBV7-9 to TRBJ1-2; TRBD1 aligns across 7 bases. J lost 6 bases, V lost 5 bases, and 6 bases had no gene match. Per the germline V gene, CDR1 is SEHNR and CDR2 is FQNEAQ (reference sequence). The CDR3 length is 13 residues. CDR3 sequence reads: CASSLDRRDGYTF. For the CDR3, the DNA is TGTGCCAGCAGCCTGGACAGGAGGGATGGCTACACCTTC.

V usage is TRBV4-1 and J usage is TRBJ2-7; D may be TRBD1 (5 bases). Germline V gene lookup returns CDR1 MGHRA and CDR2 YSYEKL. The germline V and J ends were trimmed by 4 bases and 5 bases, with 18 bases remaining between them. This CDR3 region has 15 residues. The CDR3, as DNA: TGCGCCAGCAGCCGTGGCGCCTCTATAGGGGACGAGCAGTACTTC. Translated: CASSRGASIGDEQYF.

CDR3 in DNA: TGTGCCAGCAAGAAAGGGGCTAACACTGAAGCTTTCTTT. This encodes CASKKGANTEAFF. The J gene is TRBJ1-1, the V gene TRBV25-1, with D possibly matching TRBD1 (5 bases). The germline V gene encodes CDR1 MGHDK and CDR2 SYGVNS. With 7 bases removed from V and 2 bases from J, the gap between germline ends came to 11 bases. This CDR3 has 13 residues.

With regard to this clone: The junction and the germline gene differ at one end; a read error may be behind it. The chain combines TRBV18 with TRBJ2-5; TRBD1 matches at 8 bases. Germline V gene data show CDR1 as KGHSH and CDR2 as LQKENI. The CDR3 is 15 residues long. CDR3 bases: TGTGCCAGCACACCCGGGCAGGGGGCCGGGGAGACCCAGTACTTC. It specifies CASTPGQGAGETQYF. Filled out from reference TRBV18 and TRBJ2-5, the complete variable domain reads NAGVMQNPRHLVRRRGQEARLRCSPMKGHSHVYWYRQLPEEGLKFMVYLQKENIIDESGMPKERFSAEFPKEGPSILRIQQVVRGDSAAYFCASTPGQGAGETQYFGPGTRLLVL.

The genes are TRBV5-1 and TRBJ2-1, with 9 bases identical to TRBD1. Germline V gene sequence: CDR1 SGHRS, CDR2 YFSETQ. CDR3 length: 15 residues. Trimming removed 0 bases from V and 5 bases from J; junction bases left unmatched: 3. The CDR3, as DNA: TGCGCCAGCAGCTTGGGGGACAGGGAGAACAATGAGCAGTTCTTC. Translating gives CASSLGDRENNEQFF.

This chain connects TRBV6-1 to TRBJ2-6; unclear D gene. Trimming removed 7 bases at V and 4 bases at J, with 8 bases between. The CDR3 contains 13 residues. In germline, CDR1 is MNHNS, CDR2 SASEGT. CDR3 region: CASIRSGANVLTF. CDR3 nucleotide sequence: TGTGCCAGCATTCGGTCCGGGGCCAACGTCCTGACTTTC.

The chain employs TRBV4-2 and TRBJ1-3; a weak D match, TRBD1 (6 bases). This CDR3 is 15 amino acids long. The germline V gene encodes CDR1 LGHNA and CDR2 YNFKEQ. With 3 bases removed from V and 3 bases from J, the gap between germline ends came to 12 bases. CDR3 coding DNA: TGTGCCAGCAGCCAGGCCAGGGGTGGTGGAAACACCATATATTTT. Protein product: CASSQARGGGNTIYF.

The chain links TRBV6-1 to TRBJ2-5, with TRBD1 identical over 8 bases. Germline V lookup: CDR1 MNHNS, CDR2 SASEGT. The V gene end was trimmed by 3 bases and the J gene end by 5 bases; junction bases not matched to a gene: 8. The CDR3 is made up of 15 amino acids. As DNA, the CDR3 is TGTGCCAGCAGTGACTCCGGACAGGGTATTGAGACCCAGTACTTC. Amino acids: CASSDSGQGIETQYF.